The entry that follows covers one TCR beta chain sequence. Antigen specificity is unknown. TCRdb's table, derived via immunoSEQ multiplex PCR, lists solely in-frame clones and lacks some. The table lists approximately 47,000 clones, 88% of them singletons. This record comes from a study of OX40 agonist ivuxolimab in advanced cancers. As for the study in general: Patients with prior anti-PD-1, anti-PD-L1 or anti-CTLA-4 therapy were eligible; approximately 37% had some. Partial response was recorded in three patients: one hepatocellular carcinoma and two cutaneous melanoma cases.

Germline CDR1 and CDR2: MNHEY and SMNVEV (reference sequence). V was shortened by 1 base and J by 1 base, with 5 bases between the two germline ends. The CDR3 length is 14 residues. The study's findings and limits: Antigen targets of the expanded peripheral T cells went undetermined.

V and J are TRBV27 and TRBJ2-1; unclear D gene. This clonotype was obtained from an adult with an advanced solid tumor such as melanoma, head and neck, liver or kidney cancer. Specimen: CD4+ or CD8+ T cells sorted from blood, collected in a trial of the OX40 agonist ivuxolimab. The CDR3 protein is CASSLLASYNEQFF. CDR3 DNA: TGTGCCAGCAGTTTATTAGCTTCCTACAATGAGCAGTTCTTC.